A single sample is the source of the 20 T cell receptor beta chains below, sequenced in a study of CD8+CD57+ T cells in acquired aplastic anemia. CDR3 and TCR beta VDJ profiling relied on a genomic DNA template. TCRdb itself ran the reads through MiXCR, one entry per CDR3 protein. The sample lists 74,000 or so distinct CDR3 sequences; approximately 54% were seen once. Sequencing was performed on sorted CD4+, CD8+, or CD8+CD57+ T cells (not recorded which) from PBMCs. The receptors come from a human donor in good health, serving as a control.

The chain combines TRBV14 with TRBJ2-5; tentative D call: TRBD1 (6 bases). Trimming removed 6 bases from V and 12 bases from J, with 44 bases in between. CDR1 is SGHDN, CDR2 FVKESK, per germline. CDR3 length: 21 residues. The DNA for the CDR3 is TGTGCCAGCAGTTACACAGGGTATGAGCTCCGCCGCCCCCCGTTGCTGGCACAGAAGTACTTC. Residues: CASSYTGYELRRPPLLAQKYF.

V is TRBV7-9 and J is TRBJ1-2; maybe TRBD1 (6 bases). V was trimmed by 5 bases and J by 2 bases, leaving 15 bases between them. From germline, CDR1 is SEHNR and CDR2 FQNEAQ (reference sequence). This CDR3 contains 15 residues. The CDR3, as DNA: TGTGCCAGCAGCCTACCCACAGGGATCAACTATGGCTACACCTTC. This translates into CASSLPTGINYGYTF.

V is TRBV2 and J is TRBJ2-5, with TRBD1 matching over 10 bases. The germline CDR1 and CDR2 sequences are SNHLY and FYNNEI. Trimming took 6 bases from V and 3 from J; bases not matched to a gene: 7. This CDR3 comprises 15 residues. CDR3 bases: TGTGCCAGCAGCTCCCACGGACAGGGGGAAGAGACCCAGTACTTC. Translated, it gives CASSSHGQGEETQYF.

The chain employs TRBV6-4 and TRBJ1-2; 11 bases agree with TRBD1. Germline lookup yields CDR1 MRHNA and CDR2 SNTAGT. Trimming took 4 bases from V and 4 from J; bases not matched to a gene: 8. This CDR3 comprises 16 residues. The CDR3 is CASSAPWTGGLYGYTF. The CDR3 DNA reads as TGTGCCAGCAGTGCCCCCTGGACAGGGGGCCTCTATGGCTACACCTTC.

This clonotype is deemed medium-sized. The chain joins TRBV7-9 to TRBJ2-7; D is ambiguous. The ends were cut back, 4 bases at V and 2 bases at J, with 3 bases in the middle. The V gene's germline CDR1 is SEHNR and CDR2 FQNEAQ (reference sequence). The CDR3 has 11 residues. Here the CDR3 DNA reads TGTGCCAGCAGCTCCCCCTACGAGCAGTACTTC. It specifies CASSSPYEQYF.

The chain couples TRBV10-3 to TRBJ2-1, with D tentatively TRBD2 (6 bases). The germline gives CDR1 ENHRY, CDR2 SYGVKD. Trimming left V 4 bases short and J 6 bases short, with 16 bases between. The CDR3 length is 15 residues. In nucleotides, the CDR3 is TGTGCCATCAGTGGGGGGGACTTAAGTAGCAATGAGCAGTTCTTC. The encoded protein is CAISGGDLSSNEQFF.

By its share, this clonotype is medium-sized (0.01 to 0.1%). V gene TRBV29-1 combines with J gene TRBJ2-7; the D call may be TRBD1 or TRBD2 (5 bases each). The CDR3 contains 15 residues. The V gene's germline CDR1 is SQVTM and CDR2 ANQGSEA. V lost 0 bases and J 1 base, leaving 13 bases between the germline ends. The CDR3 sequence is CSVEEPGRESYEQYF. CDR3 DNA sequence: TGCAGCGTTGAAGAGCCGGGACGGGAATCCTACGAGCAGTACTTC.

This clonotype was seen at least ten times. This rearrangement joins TRBV27 to TRBJ2-7, with 9 bases fitting TRBD1. The V segment lost 4 bases and the J segment 4 bases; nucleotides outside the gene matches: 8. Germline values: CDR1 MNHEY, CDR2 SMNVEV (reference sequence). The length of the CDR3 is 15 residues. CDR3 DNA sequence: TGTGCCAGCAGTTCGGAACCGGGACAGGGATACGAGCAGTACTTC. It specifies CASSSEPGQGYEQYF.

This sequence joins TRBV30 and TRBJ1-3; TRBD1 agrees at 8 bases. V lost 0 bases, J lost 2 bases, and 9 bases stayed unmatched. CDR3 length: 17 residues. Germline CDR1 is GTSNPN and CDR2 is SVGIG (reference sequence). Here the CDR3 reads CAWSVGYRTGTGNTIYF. The CDR3 DNA sequence: TGTGCCTGGAGTGTAGGGTATAGGACAGGGACTGGAAACACCATATATTTT. Using reference TRBV30 and TRBJ1-3 for the parts outside the CDR3, the full variable domain is SQTIHQWPATLVQPVGSPLSLECTVEGTSNPNLYWYRQAAGRGLQLLFYSVGIGQISSEVPQNLSASRPQDRQFILSSKKLLLSDSGFYLCAWSVGYRTGTGNTIYFGEGSWLTVV.

This clonotype showed up many times. The CDR3 sequence: CASSQGASVAFF. CDR3 DNA sequence: TGCGCCAGCAGCCAGGGGGCGTCGGTGGCTTTCTTT. This chain uses TRBV4-1 with TRBJ1-1; tentative D call: TRBD1 (6 bases). The V gene's germline CDR1 is MGHRA and CDR2 YSYEKL. The CDR3 totals 12 residues. Trimming cost V 3 bases and J 11 bases, with 13 bases left between them.

As for this clonotype: A much larger clone differs from this one at a single base, so this may be a read error. The chain joins TRBV27 to TRBJ2-2; TRBD2 is a possible D gene (5 bases). The germline gives CDR1 MNHEY, CDR2 SMNVEV (reference sequence). This CDR3 has 12 residues. The CDR3 loop is CASSFNTGEPFF. The CDR3, as DNA: TGTGCCAGCAGTTTCAACACCGGGGAGCCGTTTTTT.

Only a few counts were recorded for this clonotype. V and J are TRBV7-8 and TRBJ1-2; D gene uncertain. Germline CDR1 SGHVS, CDR2 FQNEAQ. The ends were cut back, 7 bases at V and 5 bases at J, with 17 bases in the middle. The CDR3 runs to 14 residues. Here the CDR3 DNA reads TGTGCCAGCACTGCTGGGGAGAATAGATATGGCTACACCTTC. It yields the protein CASTAGENRYGYTF.

Turning to this clonotype: Without the conserved terminal phenylalanine or tryptophan, this CDR3 likely stems from a read error. The chain joins TRBV20-1 to TRBJ2-7; the D gene could be TRBD1 or TRBD2 (5 bases each). Trimming removed 3 bases at V and 1 base at J, with 10 bases between. Per germline, CDR1 DFQATT and CDR2 SNEGSKA (reference sequence). This CDR3 spans 13 amino acids. The CDR3 bases are TGCAGTGCTAGGGGGGACGGATCCTACGAGCAGTACCTC. This gives the protein CSARGDGSYEQYL.

The chain uses TRBV10-3 and TRBJ1-6; D uncertain. Germline lookup yields CDR1 ENHRY and CDR2 SYGVKD. V lost 5 bases and J 5 bases, leaving 10 bases between the germline ends. The CDR3 extends over 14 amino acids. The CDR3 sequence: CAISPQENNSPLHF. The CDR3 coding sequence is TGTGCCATCAGTCCTCAGGAGAATAATTCACCCCTCCACTTT.

This clonotype was recorded at least ten times. V gene TRBV4-1 combines with J gene TRBJ1-2; D not certain. The length of the CDR3 is 14 residues. Germline V gives CDR1 MGHRA, CDR2 YSYEKL. V was clipped by 4 bases and J by 2 bases, with 11 bases between them. CDR3 in amino acids: CASSPSSGNYGYTF. In DNA, the CDR3 is TGCGCCAGCAGCCCTTCAAGTGGGAACTATGGCTACACCTTC.

Worth noting for this clonotype: Sequence at one end of the junction differs from germline and may be a read error. The chain combines TRBV11-2 with TRBJ2-2; a weak D match, TRBD2 (6 bases). The germline CDR1 and CDR2 sequences are SGHAT and FQNNGV. The CDR3 covers 16 residues. CDR3 coding DNA: TGTGCTAGCAGCTTACGGGGACTGGCGGGACCCGGGGAGCCGTTTTTT. It translates to CASSLRGLAGPGEPFF.

The chain is built from TRBV25-1 and TRBJ1-3; the match to TRBD1 covers 8 bases. The CDR3 totals 17 residues. Germline V lookup: CDR1 MGHDK, CDR2 SYGVNS. The ends lost 6 bases at V and 4 bases at J; junction bases unmatched: 14. CDR3 sequence (DNA): TGTGCCAGCAGCACCGGGACAGGCTCTTCTGAAGGAAACACCATATATTTT. It yields the protein CASSTGTGSSEGNTIYF.

V usage is TRBV2 and J usage is TRBJ2-7, with 7 bases aligning to TRBD1. The CDR3 has 13 amino acids. Losses at the gene ends were 6 bases for V and 2 bases for J; bases not matched to a gene: 4. CDR1 is SNHLY, CDR2 FYNNEI, per germline. CDR3 loop: CASRGTVTYEQYF. CDR3 bases: TGTGCCAGCAGAGGGACAGTCACCTACGAGCAGTACTTC.

The chain couples TRBV11-2 to TRBJ2-1; the match to TRBD2 covers 8 bases. The junction had 13 bases not matched to a gene; V was cut back by 5 bases and J by 7 bases. This CDR3 is built from 16 residues. Germline V gene data show CDR1 as SGHAT and CDR2 as FQNNGV. This CDR3 is CASSLGGGANRNEQFF. The DNA for the CDR3 is TGTGCCAGCAGCCTCGGGGGGGGAGCTAACAGAAATGAGCAGTTCTTC.

The V and J genes are TRBV2 and TRBJ2-1, with 8 bases fitting TRBD2. The CDR3 consists of 15 residues. The trim removed 6 bases at V and 5 bases at J, leaving 9 bases unmatched. Germline V lookup: CDR1 SNHLY, CDR2 FYNNEI. The CDR3 sequence: CASSIPAGEDNEQFF. DNA of the CDR3: TGTGCCAGCAGCATACCAGCGGGGGAGGACAATGAGCAGTTCTTC.